These T cell receptor beta chains were read from a single sample in a study of post-analysis software for immune sequencing data. Via MiXCR, TCRdb re-called the PCR reads, giving one row per CDR3 protein. The profile covers approximately 460,000 distinct CDR3 sequences, with around 40% appearing a single time and roughly an eighth taken by the ten largest. The sample was blood. The receptors originated from a girl between 5 and 17 years old with multiple sclerosis. Each CDR3 is given with its conserved first and last residue. Each record gives: D gene, V gene, J gene, clone size, CDR3 protein, CDR3 DNA. D genes are given only for firm matches. The size entry is marked missing in some rows and otherwise reads once, few, many or a size class.

>-|TRBV9|TRBJ1-5|few
CASSVEGGGNQPQHF
TGTGCCAGCAGCGTAGAGGGTGGGGGCAATCAGCCCCAGCATTTT
>TRBD1|TRBV4-3|TRBJ2-5|few
CASSPSGGTGLFEETQYF
TGCGCCAGCAGCCCCTCAGGCGGGACAGGGCTATTTGAAGAGACCCAGTACTTC
>-|TRBV28|TRBJ2-1|few
CASSLDALYEQFF
TGTGCCAGCAGTTTAGATGCGCTCTATGAGCAGTTCTTC
>-|TRBV11-2|TRBJ2-5|-
CASSLETAREQYF
TGTGCCAGCAGCTTAGAAACGGCTCGGGAGCAGTACTTC
>-|TRBV10-3|TRBJ2-7|-
CAISEFGSSYEQYF
TGTGCCATCAGTGAGTTTGGGAGCTCCTACGAGCAGTACTTC
>-|TRBV29-1|TRBJ2-1|-
CSVERNAVPFF
TGCAGCGTTGAAAGGAACGCAGTTCCGTTCTTC
>TRBD2|TRBV12-3/TRBV12-4|TRBJ2-7|few
CASSFWSSGRREQYF
TGTGCCAGCAGTTTCTGGTCTAGCGGGAGACGCGAGCAGTACTTC
>TRBD1|TRBV6-6|TRBJ1-5|-
CASSKGQGGSNQPQHF
TGTGCCAGCAGTAAGGGACAGGGGGGGAGCAATCAGCCCCAGCATTTT
>TRBD2|TRBV5-1|TRBJ2-5|-
CASSLGLAGAGQETQYF
TGCGCCAGCAGCTTGGGACTAGCGGGAGCCGGGCAAGAGACCCAGTACTTC
>-|TRBV5-1|TRBJ2-3|-
CASSVTSGTDTQYF
TGCGCCAGCAGCGTGACCTCTGGGACAGATACGCAGTATTTT
>TRBD2|TRBV5-1|TRBJ2-7|-
CASSLALGLEGYEQYF
TGCGCCAGCAGCTTGGCCCTCGGACTAGAGGGCTACGAGCAGTACTTC
>-|TRBV28|TRBJ2-7|few
CASSVRDNSYEQYF
TGTGCCAGCAGTGTCCGGGACAACTCCTACGAGCAGTACTTC
>-|TRBV4-1|TRBJ2-1|few
CASSQSEGLQSNEQFF
TGCGCCAGCAGCCAGTCCGAAGGACTCCAATCCAATGAGCAGTTCTTC
>-|TRBV7-2|TRBJ1-1|few
CASSQGPNTEAFF
TGTGCCAGCAGTCAGGGGCCGAACACTGAAGCTTTCTTT
>-|TRBV20-1|TRBJ2-7|once
CSASLAVRYEQYF
TGCAGTGCTAGTTTGGCGGTCCGCTACGAGCAGTACTTC
>TRBD1|TRBV5-1|TRBJ2-7|-
CASSLLGQGIDEQYF
TGCGCCAGCAGCTTGCTGGGACAGGGGATCGACGAGCAGTACTTC
>-|TRBV20-1|TRBJ2-5|many
CSARAGQKETQYF
TGCAGTGCTAGAGCTGGACAGAAAGAGACCCAGTACTTC
>TRBD2|TRBV3-1|TRBJ2-7|-
CVSSQKLAGGLLTDEQYF
TGTGTCAGCAGCCAAAAACTAGCGGGAGGGCTTTTAACCGACGAGCAGTACTTC
>-|TRBV12-5|TRBJ1-2|-
CASGFGTANYGYTF
TGTGCTAGTGGTTTTGGGACGGCCAACTATGGCTACACCTTC
>TRBD2|TRBV20-1|TRBJ2-1|-
CSARDSSLAGSNEQFF
TGCAGTGCTAGAGATTCTTCGCTAGCGGGTTCGAATGAGCAGTTCTTC
>TRBD1|TRBV7-7|TRBJ2-1|few
CASSFRQGASYNEQFF
TGTGCTAGCAGCTTTCGTCAGGGGGCATCCTACAATGAGCAGTTCTTC
>-|TRBV9|TRBJ2-2|-
CASSPDGTTAGELFF
TGTGCCAGCAGCCCGGACGGGACCACTGCGGGGGAGCTGTTTTTT
>-|TRBV25-1|TRBJ2-3|few
CASSVGFTDTQYF
TGTGCCAGCAGTGTAGGGTTCACAGATACGCAGTATTTT
>-|TRBV29-1|TRBJ2-5|-
CSAEPGRQGTQYF
TGCAGCGCTGAGCCGGGGAGGCAAGGGACCCAGTACTTC
>TRBD2|TRBV7-2|TRBJ2-1|-
CASSPLAGKDEQFF
TGTGCCAGCAGCCCACTAGCGGGAAAGGATGAGCAGTTCTTC
>-|TRBV6-6|TRBJ2-7|-
CASSKGLTKGEQYF
TGTGCCAGCAGCAAGGGCCTCACTAAGGGCGAGCAGTACTTC
>-|TRBV7-2|TRBJ2-7|few
CASSLGGERAHEQYF
TGTGCCAGCAGCTTAGGGGGCGAGCGCGCCCACGAGCAGTACTTC